Presented here are 17 T cell receptor beta chains from one specimen sequenced in a study of cytomegalovirus exposure and HLA in healthy donors. Primers for the PCR totalled 60 Vbeta and 13 Jbeta. Clones were read by immunoSEQ multiplex PCR, and TCRdb kept only the in-frame ones, dropping some. The sample carries approximately 190,000 clones, nearly 80% recorded once. The sequencing input was PBMCs. The receptors derive from a woman in her 30s in good health and CMV-seropositive.

The J gene is TRBJ1-2, the V gene TRBV14, with unresolved D. This CDR3 comprises 14 residues. V lost 5 bases and J lost 4, with 14 bases in between. CDR1 and CDR2 (germline): SGHDN, FVKESK. Here the CDR3 reads CASSWTGSAYGYTF. The CDR3 coding sequence is TGTGCCAGCAGCTGGACGGGGAGCGCCTATGGCTACACCTTC.

The chain has TRBV4-2 and TRBJ2-1; 12 nucleotides match TRBD2. Per germline, CDR1 LGHNA and CDR2 YNFKEQ. V lost 1 base and J lost 7; bases outside the gene matches: 5. This CDR3 comprises 16 residues. The CDR3 region has the DNA TGTGCCAGCAGCCAAGGACTAGCGGGAGAGGTAAATGAGCAGTTCTTC. Translated: CASSQGLAGEVNEQFF.

The chain couples TRBV5-4 to TRBJ2-7; D perhaps matches TRBD2 (5 bases). The length of the CDR3 is 13 residues. The germline CDR1 and CDR2 sequences are SGHNT and YYREEE (reference sequence). Trimming pared 1 base from V and 6 bases from J, leaving 11 bases between. This chain's CDR3 is CASSLWASSEQYF. The CDR3 DNA is TGTGCCAGCAGCTTGTGGGCTAGCTCCGAGCAGTACTTC.

The chain combines TRBV5-1 with TRBJ1-4; D is unclear. V was pared by 1 base and J by 4 bases, with 5 bases between. The CDR3 length is 13 residues. The germline gives CDR1 SGHRS, CDR2 YFSETQ. In nucleotides, the CDR3 is TGCGCCAGCAGCTTGTATCGTAATGAAAAACTGTTTTTT. The encoded protein is CASSLYRNEKLFF. Full variable domain (outside the CDR3, taken from reference TRBV5-1 and TRBJ1-4): KAGVTQTPRYLIKTRGQQVTLSCSPISGHRSVSWYQQTPGQGLQFLFEYFSETQRNKGNFPGRFSGRQFSNSRSEMNVSTLELGDSALYLCASSLYRNEKLFFGSGTQLSVL.

The chain couples TRBV9 to TRBJ1-4; TRBD1 might be the D (5 bases). This CDR3 contains 15 residues. The V gene's germline CDR1 is SGDLS and CDR2 YYNGEE. Trimming stripped 4 bases from V and 2 bases from J, with 12 bases between. CDR3 loop: CASSPWGGTNEKLFF. CDR3 coding DNA: TGTGCCAGCAGCCCATGGGGGGGGACTAATGAAAAACTGTTTTTT.

The chain recombines TRBV10-1 with TRBJ1-4, with D maybe TRBD1 (5 bases). The ends were cut back, 6 bases at V and 8 bases at J, with 19 bases in the middle. Germline V gives CDR1 WNHNN, CDR2 SYGVQD (reference sequence). The CDR3 covers 15 residues. CDR3 DNA sequence: TGCGCCAGCAGCGGGCCCGGGGGATTTCCGGAAAAACTGTTTTTT. It specifies CASSGPGGFPEKLFF.

V gene TRBV29-1 combines with J gene TRBJ1-2; D call uncertain. V lost 0 bases to trimming and J lost 5 bases, with 28 bases between them. The germline CDR1 and CDR2 sequences are SQVTM and ANQGSEA. This CDR3 is 19 amino acids long. As DNA, the CDR3 is TGCAGCGTTGAAGATCAAGTAGGTTCGGGTCCCCGCCTCGTATATGGCTACACCTTC. This encodes CSVEDQVGSGPRLVYGYTF.

The CDR3 region is CASSLVGSTNEKLFF. The CDR3 nucleotides read TGTGCCAGCAGCTTGGTGGGGAGTACTAATGAAAAACTGTTTTTT. The chain recombines TRBV7-9 with TRBJ1-4, with D uncertain. The CDR3 consists of 15 residues. Germline V gene data show CDR1 as SEHNR and CDR2 as FQNEAQ (reference sequence). Trimming removed 3 bases from V and 2 bases from J, with 10 bases in between. The full variable domain, with the rest looked up from reference TRBV7-9 and TRBJ1-4, is DTGVSQNPRHKITKRGQNVTFRCDPISEHNRLYWYRQTLGQGPEFLTYFQNEAQLEKSRLLSDRFSAERPKGSFSTLEIQRTEQGDSAMYLCASSLVGSTNEKLFFGSGTQLSVL.

This clone has just a few counts. The chain is built from TRBV7-9 and TRBJ1-4; no clear D. The CDR3 runs to 15 residues. The germline V gene encodes CDR1 SEHNR and CDR2 FQNEAQ (reference sequence). Trimming cost V 1 base and J 8 bases, with 14 bases left between them. The CDR3 DNA reads TGTGCCAGCAGCTTAGAGTCCCCGGCGGTGGAAAAACTGTTTTTT. It translates to CASSLESPAVEKLFF.

The rearrangement uses TRBV7-6 and TRBJ2-3; D is undetermined. The CDR3 length is 16 residues. From germline, CDR1 is SGHVS and CDR2 FNYEAQ. The germline V and J ends were trimmed by 4 bases and 0 bases, with 14 bases remaining between them. The CDR3 bases are TGTGCCAGCAGCTCATATCCGAGAACTAGCACAGATACGCAGTATTTT. This gives the protein CASSSYPRTSTDTQYF.

The chain joins TRBV25-1 to TRBJ1-4; the match to TRBD1 covers 8 bases. The trim removed 10 bases at V and 8 bases at J, leaving 9 bases unmatched. The CDR3 has 13 amino acids. Germline CDR1 MGHDK, CDR2 SYGVNS. CDR3 protein: CATSGTGEEKLFF. In DNA form, the CDR3 reads TGTGCCACCTCCGGGACAGGAGAGGAAAAACTGTTTTTT.

The CDR3, as DNA: TGTGCCAGCAGCTCGGGACAGGAGTACTATGGCTACACCTTC. Translated, it gives CASSSGQEYYGYTF. V is TRBV5-4 and J is TRBJ1-2; 8 positions match TRBD1. This CDR3 has 14 residues. Germline lookup yields CDR1 SGHNT and CDR2 YYREEE (reference sequence). Trimming at V came to 3 bases and at J to 3 bases, leaving 4 bases not matched to a gene.

With regard to this clone: Other nucleotide sequences from this sample produce the same CDR3. This rearrangement joins TRBV11-2 to TRBJ1-1; D possibly corresponds to TRBD1 (6 bases). V lost 3 bases, J lost 1 base, and 6 bases lay in between. CDR3 length equals 13 residues. Germline lookup yields CDR1 SGHAT and CDR2 FQNNGV. The CDR3 loop is CASSLGQNTEAFF. The CDR3 DNA sequence: TGTGCCAGCAGCTTGGGACAGAACACTGAAGCTTTCTTT.

The rearrangement uses TRBV9 and TRBJ2-1; D remains unclear. V lost 2 bases, J lost 4 bases, and 10 bases lay in between. The CDR3 is 14 amino acids. The germline gives CDR1 SGDLS, CDR2 YYNGEE. In DNA, the CDR3 is TGTGCCAGCAGCGTTGGGCAGGAATACAATGAGCAGTTCTTC. Its translation: CASSVGQEYNEQFF.

V is TRBV29-1 and J is TRBJ2-5, with 11 bases that match TRBD2. After removal of 7 bases from V and 3 bases from J, the junction contained 4 bases not matched to a gene. The CDR3 consists of 13 residues. Germline V gene sequence: CDR1 SQVTM, CDR2 ANQGSEA. CDR3 nucleotides: TGCAGCGGAATACTAGCGGGAGAAGAGACCCAGTACTTC. Encoded protein: CSGILAGEETQYF.

This clone showed up just a few times. The CDR3 coding sequence is TGTGCCAGCAGTGAGACAGGGGATCGCCAGGGGACTGAAGCTTTCTTT. It translates to CASSETGDRQGTEAFF. The chain is built from TRBV6-4 and TRBJ1-1, with TRBD1 matching 8 bases. CDR1 and CDR2 (germline): MRHNA, SNTAGT. The CDR3 has 16 residues. J was trimmed by 5 bases and V by 3 bases; bases with no gene match: 11.

The rearrangement links TRBV2 to TRBJ1-1; possibly TRBD1 for D (5 bases). Germline values: CDR1 SNHLY, CDR2 FYNNEI. Trimming took off 10 bases at V and 4 bases at J, with 22 bases between the two ends. The CDR3 is 15 amino acids. The CDR3 nucleotides are TGTGCCACGTCCGGGGACTTGACAGTTGGCACTGAAGCTTTCTTT. As protein: CATSGDLTVGTEAFF. Supplemented by reference TRBV2 and TRBJ1-1, the full variable domain reads EPEVTQTPSHQVTQMGQEVILRCVPISNHLYFYWYRQILGQKVEFLVSFYNNEISEKSEIFDDQFSVERPDGSNFTLKIRSTKLEDSAMYFCATSGDLTVGTEAFFGQGTRLTVV.